The sequence of this T cell receptor (beta chain) was determined in a study of cytomegalovirus exposure and HLA in healthy donors. With respect to this clone: The junction differs from germline at one of its ends, possibly a read error.

The study ran its PCR with 60 Vbeta and 13 Jbeta primers. In the original processing: Roughly 11 million of the approximately 80 million unique TCR beta chains counted in a later analysis were shared. Sequenced by immunoSEQ multiplex PCR; TCRdb stores in-frame clones only, minus some. V and J calls plus clone size are reproduced from that table; the DNA served to infer D and trimming. The sample contains about 140,000 clones, roughly 76% of which appear only once. Material for sequencing was PBMCs. The source of this sequence is a female donor in good health and CMV-seronegative.

The CDR3 nucleotides read TGTGCTAGCAGCTTAGCTGGGCAAAACACCGGGGAGCTGTTTTTT. This translates into CASSLAGQNTGELFF. The chain links TRBV7-7 to TRBJ2-2; no clear D gene. This CDR3 is built from 15 residues. Germline V lookup: CDR1 SSHAT, CDR2 FNYEAQ (reference sequence).